This T cell receptor beta chain originates from a study of blood T cell repertoires in COVID-19. Study context: The origin of the acute and convalescent COVID-19 samples was the United States, Italy and Spain. PBMCs, B-cell-depleted T cells, or T cells were the source of the cDNA or gDNA that made up the material.

The authors' processing: Reference gene primer amplification gave nucleated cell count estimates. The method was immunoSEQ multiplex PCR; TCRdb's version includes in-frame clones alone and lacks a portion of them. Clone size and V and J calls were adopted from that table, with D and trimming inferred from the DNA. The sample shows about 340,000 clones, around 88% of them seen only once. The CDR3 sequence is 19 residues long. CDR1 MDHEN and CDR2 SYDVKM come from the germline V gene. V lost 5 bases to trimming and J lost 3 bases; unmatched junction nucleotides: 17. The gene calls are TRBV28 and TRBJ2-7, with TRBD2 matching 12 bases. The sequenced material came from peripheral blood. This receptor was taken from a man aged 30 to 39 with active or convalescent COVID-19. The CDR3 reads CASSPLYPTSGRRYYEQYF. In DNA form, the CDR3 reads TGTGCCAGCAGTCCCCTCTATCCCACTAGCGGGAGGAGGTACTACGAGCAGTACTTC.